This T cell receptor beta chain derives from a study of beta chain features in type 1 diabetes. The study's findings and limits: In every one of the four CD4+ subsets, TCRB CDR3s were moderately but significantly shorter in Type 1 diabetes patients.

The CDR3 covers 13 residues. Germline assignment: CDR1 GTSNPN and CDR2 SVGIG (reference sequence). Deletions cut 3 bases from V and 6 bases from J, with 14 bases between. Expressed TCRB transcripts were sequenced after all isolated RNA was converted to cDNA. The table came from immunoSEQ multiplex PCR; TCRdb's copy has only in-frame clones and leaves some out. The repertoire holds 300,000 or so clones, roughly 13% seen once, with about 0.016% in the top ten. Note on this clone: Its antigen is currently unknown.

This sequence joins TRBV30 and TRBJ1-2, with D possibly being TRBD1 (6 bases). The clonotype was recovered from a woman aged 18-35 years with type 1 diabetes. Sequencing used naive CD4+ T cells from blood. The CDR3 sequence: CAWRGTGKNGYTF. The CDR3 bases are TGTGCCTGGAGGGGAACAGGGAAGAATGGCTACACCTTC.